This TCR beta chain appears in the sequencing data of a study of blood T cell repertoires in COVID-19. Study-level background: Nucleic acid was either cDNA or gDNA, and it came from T cells, B-cell-depleted T cells, or PBMCs.

Authors' methods: Cell counts per sample came from amplifying reference gene primers. Using immunoSEQ multiplex PCR, the repertoire was profiled, and TCRdb retains in-frame clones only, with some absent. The D gene and trimming were derived from the DNA, and the V and J assignments and clone size from that table. The sample comprises under 100,000 clones, 80% to 90% of which are singletons, and approximately 9.3% rests with the top ten. The sample comprised peripheral blood. This sequence was found in a man in his fifties with acute or convalescent COVID-19.

CDR3 in amino acids: CASSLAGNTEAFF. In nucleotides, the CDR3 is TGTGCCAGCAGTTTAGCCGGTAACACTGAAGCTTTCTTT. This rearrangement joins TRBV28 to TRBJ1-1; D unclear. Germline loops: CDR1 MDHEN, CDR2 SYDVKM. The CDR3 is 13 residues long. V was trimmed by 2 bases and J by 2 bases, leaving 6 bases between them.